The rows below give T cell receptor beta chains drawn from one sample of a study of cytomegalovirus exposure and HLA in healthy donors. Assay: immunoSEQ multiplex PCR; the TCRdb copy retains only in-frame clones and omits some. In the table there are fewer than 85,000 clones, approximately 82% of which are singletons. Input material: PBMCs. Receptor source: a man in his 70s in good health and CMV-seropositive. The CDR3 runs from the conserved cysteine through the conserved F or W. D genes are given only for firm matches. Clone size is stated in some rows and not others, as once, few, many or a class when expanded.

d_call: .
clone_size: .
v_call: TRBV18
j_call: TRBJ2-5
cdr3_aa: CASSEQEYQETQYF
cdr3_nt: TGTGCCAGCTCAGAACAGGAGTACCAAGAGACCCAGTACTTC

d_call: .
clone_size: .
v_call: TRBV6-5
j_call: TRBJ1-1
cdr3_aa: CASSYEGLQAFF
cdr3_nt: TGTGCCAGCAGTTACGAGGGTTTACAAGCTTTCTTT

d_call: TRBD1
clone_size: .
v_call: TRBV2
j_call: TRBJ2-2
cdr3_aa: CASRGQGSTGELFF
cdr3_nt: TGTGCCAGCAGGGGACAGGGGAGCACCGGGGAGCTGTTTTTT

d_call: .
clone_size: once
v_call: TRBV6-1
j_call: TRBJ2-3
cdr3_aa: CASSRVGQITDTQYF
cdr3_nt: TGTGCCAGCAGTCGTGTCGGACAGATCACAGATACGCAGTATTTT

d_call: .
clone_size: once
v_call: TRBV29-1
j_call: TRBJ1-2
cdr3_aa: CSASSVQGVGYTF
cdr3_nt: TGCAGCGCCTCTTCGGTACAGGGAGTTGGCTACACCTTC

d_call: TRBD1
clone_size: .
v_call: TRBV5-4
j_call: TRBJ1-2
cdr3_aa: CASSLEGGWDGYTF
cdr3_nt: TGTGCCAGCAGCTTGGAAGGGGGCTGGGATGGCTACACCTTC

d_call: TRBD1
clone_size: .
v_call: TRBV5-1
j_call: TRBJ2-5
cdr3_aa: CASSQDRPGHGTQYF
cdr3_nt: TGCGCCAGCAGCCAGGACAGGCCTGGCCATGGGACCCAGTACTTC

d_call: TRBD1
clone_size: .
v_call: TRBV29-1
j_call: TRBJ1-4
cdr3_aa: CSITGTGGRTNEKLFF
cdr3_nt: TGCAGCATAACCGGGACAGGGGGCAGAACTAATGAAAAACTGTTTTTT

d_call: TRBD2
clone_size: .
v_call: TRBV4-1
j_call: TRBJ2-3
cdr3_aa: CASSQEGAGGPRGTQYF
cdr3_nt: TGCGCCAGCAGCCAAGAGGGAGCGGGGGGGCCGAGAGGTACGCAGTATTTT

d_call: .
clone_size: .
v_call: TRBV6-5
j_call: TRBJ2-7
cdr3_aa: CASSDIIHPYEQYF
cdr3_nt: TGTGCCAGCAGTGACATTATACACCCCTACGAGCAGTACTTC

d_call: .
clone_size: .
v_call: TRBV2
j_call: TRBJ2-7
cdr3_aa: CASSEAVGPGTYEQYF
cdr3_nt: TGTGCCAGCAGTGAAGCGGTAGGGCCAGGGACCTACGAGCAGTACTTC

d_call: .
clone_size: .
v_call: TRBV11-3
j_call: TRBJ2-3
cdr3_aa: CASSQGTLLTQYF
cdr3_nt: TGTGCCAGCAGCCAGGGGACGCTTTTGACGCAGTATTTT

d_call: TRBD1
clone_size: .
v_call: TRBV7-2
j_call: TRBJ2-3
cdr3_aa: CASSPDRGADTQYF
cdr3_nt: TGTGCCAGCAGCCCGGACAGGGGCGCAGATACGCAGTATTTT

d_call: TRBD1
clone_size: once
v_call: TRBV2
j_call: TRBJ2-7
cdr3_aa: CASSGQGAYEQYF
cdr3_nt: TGTGCCAGCAGTGGACAGGGGGCCTACGAGCAGTACTTC

d_call: .
clone_size: .
v_call: TRBV29-1
j_call: TRBJ1-2
cdr3_aa: CSVDQGNYGYTF
cdr3_nt: TGCAGCGTCGATCAGGGTAATTATGGCTACACCTTC

d_call: TRBD1
clone_size: .
v_call: TRBV7-2
j_call: TRBJ1-5
cdr3_aa: CASTESGGGIQPQHF
cdr3_nt: TGTGCCAGCACCGAAAGTGGAGGGGGCATTCAGCCCCAGCATTTT

d_call: TRBD1
clone_size: .
v_call: TRBV7-9
j_call: TRBJ2-3
cdr3_aa: CASSLATGVTDTQYF
cdr3_nt: TGTGCCAGCAGCTTAGCGACAGGGGTCACAGATACGCAGTATTTT

d_call: TRBD1
clone_size: .
v_call: TRBV27
j_call: TRBJ2-7
cdr3_aa: CASRQGANEQYF
cdr3_nt: TGTGCCAGCAGACAGGGGGCCAACGAGCAGTACTTC

d_call: TRBD2
clone_size: .
v_call: TRBV25-1
j_call: TRBJ2-3
cdr3_aa: CASSKGLARDTQYF
cdr3_nt: TGTGCCAGCAGTAAGGGACTAGCTCGAGATACGCAGTATTTT

d_call: .
clone_size: .
v_call: TRBV5-4
j_call: TRBJ2-3
cdr3_aa: CASRSPSTDTQYF
cdr3_nt: TGTGCCAGCAGGTCCCCGTCCACAGATACGCAGTATTTT

d_call: .
clone_size: .
v_call: TRBV30
j_call: TRBJ1-2
cdr3_aa: CAWSPPEGGYGYTF
cdr3_nt: TGTGCCTGGAGTCCCCCCGAGGGAGGGTATGGCTACACCTTC

d_call: .
clone_size: once
v_call: TRBV18
j_call: TRBJ2-7
cdr3_aa: CASSPQSYEQYF
cdr3_nt: TGTGCCAGCTCACCGCAGTCCTACGAGCAGTACTTC

d_call: .
clone_size: .
v_call: TRBV7-9
j_call: TRBJ2-7
cdr3_aa: CASSLGISYEQYF
cdr3_nt: TGTGCCAGCAGCTTAGGTATCTCCTACGAGCAGTACTTC

d_call: .
clone_size: .
v_call: TRBV6-1
j_call: TRBJ1-3
cdr3_aa: CASRTDSGNTIYF
cdr3_nt: TGTGCCAGCAGGACTGACTCTGGAAACACCATATATTTT

d_call: TRBD2
clone_size: .
v_call: TRBV5-4
j_call: TRBJ2-3
cdr3_aa: CASSASGRAASDTQYF
cdr3_nt: TGTGCCAGCAGCGCTAGCGGGAGGGCCGCGTCAGATACGCAGTATTTT

d_call: TRBD1
clone_size: .
v_call: TRBV28
j_call: TRBJ2-7
cdr3_aa: CASSTGQGVYEQYF
cdr3_nt: TGTGCCAGCAGCACGGGACAGGGGGTCTACGAGCAGTACTTC

d_call: .
clone_size: few
v_call: TRBV10-3
j_call: TRBJ2-2
cdr3_aa: CAISEPDSLATGELFF
cdr3_nt: TGTGCCATCAGTGAGCCGGACAGTTTGGCGACCGGGGAGCTGTTTTTT

d_call: .
clone_size: .
v_call: TRBV7-2
j_call: TRBJ2-3
cdr3_aa: CASQTKPGGDTQYF
cdr3_nt: TGTGCCAGCCAAACAAAGCCCGGGGGAGATACGCAGTATTTT

d_call: .
clone_size: .
v_call: TRBV29-1
j_call: TRBJ2-3
cdr3_aa: CSAASTDTQYF
cdr3_nt: TGCAGCGCAGCGAGCACAGATACGCAGTATTTT

d_call: TRBD2
clone_size: .
v_call: TRBV6-5
j_call: TRBJ2-7
cdr3_aa: CASSRGTSGTYEQYF
cdr3_nt: TGTGCCAGCAGTCGAGGGACTAGCGGTACCTACGAGCAGTACTTC

d_call: TRBD2
clone_size: .
v_call: TRBV4-3
j_call: TRBJ2-5
cdr3_aa: CASSQNGGETQYF
cdr3_nt: TGCGCCAGCAGCCAAAACGGGGGGGAGACCCAGTACTTC